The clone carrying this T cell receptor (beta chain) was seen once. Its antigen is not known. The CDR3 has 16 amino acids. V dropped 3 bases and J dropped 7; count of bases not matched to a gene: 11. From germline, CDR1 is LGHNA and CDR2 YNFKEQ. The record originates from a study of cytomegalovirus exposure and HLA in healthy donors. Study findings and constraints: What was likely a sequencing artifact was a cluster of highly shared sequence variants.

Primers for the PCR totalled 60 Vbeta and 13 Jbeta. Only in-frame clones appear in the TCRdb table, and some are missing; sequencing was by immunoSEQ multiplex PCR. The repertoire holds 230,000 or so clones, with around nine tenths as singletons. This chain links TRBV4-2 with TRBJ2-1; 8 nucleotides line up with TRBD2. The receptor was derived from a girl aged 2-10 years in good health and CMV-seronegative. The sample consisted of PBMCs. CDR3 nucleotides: TGTGCCAGCAGCCAGGAGGAAGCGGGAGTGGGTAATGAGCAGTTCTTC. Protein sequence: CASSQEEAGVGNEQFF.